Sequencing of this T cell receptor beta chain was carried out in a study of monozygotic twins with cystic fibrosis. Background on the study: With about 15 PCR cycles, barcoded libraries came from roughly 3 micrograms of fragmented DNA.

Points on this clone: Its specificity is unknown.

The repertoire was sequenced with immunoSEQ multiplex PCR; TCRdb's copy has only in-frame clones and lacks some. This table has about 25,000 clones, 75% to 95% appearing once. The study, taken as a whole, reports: Low clonality (median around 0.0096) suggested a mostly naive repertoire. In 13 of 16 pairs, V gene usage was closest to the co-twin's. Monozygotic CF twin pairs shared significantly more nucleotide-identical clonotypes than unrelated CF individuals did.

The TCR originated in a girl aged 2-10 years with cystic fibrosis. Sequencing input: blood.

The CDR3 spells CAALGQQRGKAFF. CDR3 nucleotide sequence: TGTGCCGCCTTAGGACAGCAAAGGGGTAAAGCTTTCTTT. The chain uses TRBV19 and TRBJ1-1; possibly TRBD1 for D (6 bases). The CDR3 spans 13 residues. The germline CDR1 and CDR2 sequences are LNHDA and SQIVND (reference sequence). Trimming left V 11 bases short and J 9 bases short, with 22 bases between.